This TCR beta chain appears in the sequencing data of a study of blood T cell repertoires in COVID-19. Profiled with immunoSEQ multiplex PCR; TCRdb holds only in-frame clones, not every one. The sample holds about 250,000 clones, approximately 85% seen once. Germline V CDR1 and CDR2: MGHRA, YSYEKL. V gave up 2 bases and J gave up 14 bases, with 19 bases separating them. The CDR3 totals 14 residues. This TCR derives from a woman between 45 and 60 years old with acute COVID-19. The chain recombines TRBV4-1 with TRBJ2-1; maybe TRBD2 (7 bases). Sequencing used PBMCs or T cells enriched from blood (not recorded which). Written as DNA, the CDR3 is TGCGCCAGCAGCCAACCGCTCAGGGGCCGGGGGGAGTTCTTC. This translates into CASSQPLRGRGEFF.